The 30 T cell receptor beta chains reported below all come from one sample, sequenced in a study of T cells expressing NK-cell markers. TCRdb re-called the 5' RACE reads, yielding one record per CDR3 amino acid sequence without DNA. This listing includes 500,000 to 700,000 distinct CDR3 sequences. The sequenced sample was blood T cells: a sorted CD56 or NKG2C T cell subset, CD4+ or CD8+ T cells, or bulk PBMC T cells (not recorded which). These receptors were obtained from a young man in good health.

The chain joins TRBV6-1 to TRBJ2-2; TCRdb's D call, TRBD2, is unchecked because there is no DNA. CDR1 and CDR2 (germline): MNHNS, SASEGT. The CDR3 is 16 amino acids. The CDR3 reads CASGSIVLAGTGELFF.

The chain employs TRBV12-5 and TRBJ2-3; TCRdb outputs TRBD2, but without DNA this stays unchecked. CDR1 is LGHNT, CDR2 FRNRAP, per germline. The CDR3 is made up of 17 amino acids. CDR3: CASGFQLAGVVTDTQYF. Complete variable domain (other parts from reference TRBV12-5 and TRBJ2-3): DARVTQTPRHKVTEMGQEVTMRCQPILGHNTVFWYRQTMMQGLELLAYFRNRAPLDDSGMPKDRFSAEMPDATLATLKIQPSEPRDSAVYFCASGFQLAGVVTDTQYFGPGTRLTVL.

This chain connects TRBV20-1 to TRBJ2-1; TCRdb proposes TRBD2, but this gene call is untestable without DNA. The CDR3 loop spans 13 amino acids. Germline CDR1 is DFQATT and CDR2 is SNEGSKA (reference sequence). CDR3 protein: CSALAVNYNEQFF.

The rearrangement uses TRBV6-1 and TRBJ2-1. This CDR3 contains 13 residues. Germline loops: CDR1 MNHNS, CDR2 SASEGT. CDR3 loop: CASSSVWDNEQFF.

The V call is TRBV24-1, the J call TRBJ2-7; lacking DNA, the TRBD1 call made by TCRdb goes unchecked. The CDR3 length is 16 residues. Germline V gives CDR1 KGHDR, CDR2 SFDVKD. This CDR3 is CATSSTPGTGTYEQYF.

This rearrangement joins TRBV20-1 to TRBJ2-3. The CDR3 has 14 amino acids. The germline V gene has CDR1 DFQATT and CDR2 SNEGSKA (reference sequence). The CDR3 reads CSARAQRYTDTQYF.

This sequence joins TRBV6-1 and TRBJ1-5; TCRdb's D call, TRBD1, is unchecked because there is no DNA. This CDR3 is 15 amino acids long. The germline gives CDR1 MNHNS, CDR2 SASEGT. CDR3 protein: CASSLRQGTGQPQHF.

The chain joins TRBV7-3 to TRBJ2-2; checking the TCRdb D call of TRBD2 is not possible without DNA. In germline, CDR1 is SGHTA, CDR2 FQGTGA. This CDR3 has 16 amino acids. The CDR3 reads CASSFRGRPNTGELFF.

The rearrangement links TRBV6-5 to TRBJ1-3; TCRdb names TRBD1, which stays unverified in the absence of DNA. Germline values: CDR1 MNHEY, CDR2 SVGAGI. The CDR3 runs to 15 residues. The CDR3 spells CASSQDTSSGNTIYF.

The chain has TRBV7-6 and TRBJ2-7; TCRdb's D call of TRBD1 is untestable without DNA. This CDR3 has 14 amino acids. Germline CDR1 and CDR2: SGHVS and FNYEAQ. This chain's CDR3 is CASSLTGTASEQYF. Full variable domain (remainder filled in from reference TRBV7-6 and TRBJ2-7): GAGVSQSPRYKVTKRGQDVALRCDPISGHVSLYWYRQALGQGPEFLTYFNYEAQQDKSGLPNDRFSAERPEGSISTLTIQRTEQRDSAMYRCASSLTGTASEQYFGPGTRLTVT.

The chain combines TRBV5-1 with TRBJ1-3; TCRdb calls TRBD1, which cannot be checked without DNA. This CDR3 is built from 18 residues. CDR1 and CDR2 (germline): SGHRS, YFSETQ. CDR3: CASSLGPGGDSSGNTIYF.

V and J are TRBV30 and TRBJ2-2. Germline V lookup: CDR1 GTSNPN, CDR2 SVGIG (reference sequence). The length of the CDR3 is 13 residues. CDR3 region: CAWCYRTTGELFF. The full variable domain, completed using reference TRBV30 and TRBJ2-2, is SQTIHQWPATLVQPVGSPLSLECTVEGTSNPNLYWYRQAAGRGLQLLFYSVGIGQISSEVPQNLSASRPQDRQFILSSKKLLLSDSGFYLCAWCYRTTGELFFGEGSRLTVL.

The genes are TRBV12-3 or TRBV12-4 and TRBJ2-2; TCRdb selects TRBD1, and the lack of DNA leaves this call unchecked. The CDR3 length is 15 residues. The CDR3 sequence is CASSKAGTLTGELFF.

This chain uses TRBV11-3 with TRBJ2-1; checking the TCRdb D call of TRBD2 is not possible without DNA. The germline CDR1 and CDR2 sequences are SGHNT and YENEEA. The CDR3 is 12 amino acids. CDR3: CASSRRLGEQFF.

CDR3 residues: CASSLSQNTGELFF. The chain is built from TRBV5-1 and TRBJ2-2. The CDR3 totals 14 residues. The germline V gene has CDR1 SGHRS and CDR2 YFSETQ.

The chain couples TRBV20-1 to TRBJ2-4. Germline V gene sequence: CDR1 DFQATT, CDR2 SNEGSKA (reference sequence). CDR3 length: 14 amino acids. The CDR3 sequence: CSAAQTLLYDIQYF.

This chain joins TRBV12-3 or TRBV12-4 and TRBJ2-7. This CDR3 contains 11 residues. The chain's CDR3 is CASSHSTEQYF.

This rearrangement joins TRBV7-8 to TRBJ1-5; TCRdb's D call, TRBD1, is unchecked because there is no DNA. The CDR3 runs to 16 residues. Germline V gives CDR1 SGHVS, CDR2 FQNEAQ. The CDR3 loop reads CASSLFGQGGNQPQHF. The whole variable domain, filled in from reference TRBV7-8 and TRBJ1-5, reads GAGVSQSPRYKVAKRGQDVALRCDPISGHVSLFWYQQALGQGPEFLTYFQNEAQLDKSGLPSDRFFAERPEGSVSTLKIQRTQQEDSAVYLCASSLFGQGGNQPQHFGDGTRLSIL.

The V call is TRBV20-1, the J call TRBJ2-1; TCRdb returns TRBD1, unconfirmable since there is no DNA. CDR1 DFQATT and CDR2 SNEGSKA come from the germline V gene (reference sequence). The CDR3 covers 19 residues. The CDR3 sequence: CSARGAVPSLKSSYNEQFF.

This chain connects TRBV20-1 to TRBJ2-4; the D call from TCRdb, TRBD1, cannot be confirmed without DNA. The CDR3 is made up of 13 amino acids. Germline V CDR1 and CDR2: DFQATT, SNEGSKA (reference sequence). CDR3 loop: CSAPSGASGIQYF.

The chain employs TRBV19 and TRBJ2-1; TCRdb outputs TRBD2, but without DNA this stays unchecked. Per germline, CDR1 LNHDA and CDR2 SQIVND (reference sequence). This CDR3 comprises 13 residues. CDR3 protein: CASSSAGGNEQFF.

The chain has TRBV20-1 and TRBJ1-6; without DNA, the TCRdb call of TRBD1 cannot be checked. In germline, CDR1 is DFQATT, CDR2 SNEGSKA (reference sequence). The CDR3 contains 15 residues. CDR3 sequence reads: CSAREPGQGNSPLHF.

The V call is TRBV2, the J call TRBJ2-1; TCRdb proposes TRBD2, but this gene call is untestable without DNA. The CDR3 extends over 17 amino acids. The germline CDR1 and CDR2 sequences are SNHLY and FYNNEI. CDR3 residues: CASSLLEGGRLDNEQFF.

This rearrangement joins TRBV12-3 or TRBV12-4 to TRBJ2-7; checking the TCRdb D call of TRBD2 is not possible without DNA. The CDR3 runs to 16 residues. Here the CDR3 reads CASKAGPYASGSEQYF.

The V and J genes are TRBV20-1 and TRBJ2-3; without DNA, the TCRdb call of TRBD2 cannot be checked. This CDR3 has 15 residues. Germline CDR1 DFQATT, CDR2 SNEGSKA (reference sequence). The chain's CDR3 is CSARRLADIGDTQYF.

The chain is built from TRBV25-1 and TRBJ2-5; checking the TCRdb D call of TRBD2 is not possible without DNA. The CDR3 is 15 amino acids. Germline lookup yields CDR1 MGHDK and CDR2 SYGVNS. The CDR3 loop is CASSEFGGSRETQYF.

J is TRBJ2-7 and V is TRBV7-2; TCRdb lists TRBD1, though no DNA is available to test this call. The length of the CDR3 is 17 residues. Germline-derived CDR1 and CDR2 are SGHTA and FQGNSA. The CDR3 sequence: CASSIHPMRQGGDEQYF.

The chain recombines TRBV3-1 with TRBJ2-5; the D gene TCRdb calls, TRBD2, cannot be checked with no DNA. Looked up from germline, CDR1 is LGHDT and CDR2 is YNNKEL (reference sequence). This CDR3 region has 15 residues. The CDR3: CASSYPRTSQETQYF.

The chain uses TRBV25-1 and TRBJ1-2; TCRdb lists TRBD1, though no DNA is available to test this call. Looked up from germline, CDR1 is MGHDK and CDR2 is SYGVNS. This CDR3 contains 13 residues. The CDR3 loop is CASRPWGNYGYTF.

The chain combines TRBV5-1 with TRBJ2-3; TCRdb's D gene call, TRBD2, goes unchecked for lack of DNA. The CDR3 extends over 16 amino acids. Per germline, CDR1 SGHRS and CDR2 YFSETQ. The CDR3 reads CASSPVGGSLVDTQYF. The whole variable domain, filled in from reference TRBV5-1 and TRBJ2-3, reads KAGVTQTPRYLIKTRGQQVTLSCSPISGHRSVSWYQQTPGQGLQFLFEYFSETQRNKGNFPGRFSGRQFSNSRSEMNVSTLELGDSALYLCASSPVGGSLVDTQYFGPGTRLTVL.